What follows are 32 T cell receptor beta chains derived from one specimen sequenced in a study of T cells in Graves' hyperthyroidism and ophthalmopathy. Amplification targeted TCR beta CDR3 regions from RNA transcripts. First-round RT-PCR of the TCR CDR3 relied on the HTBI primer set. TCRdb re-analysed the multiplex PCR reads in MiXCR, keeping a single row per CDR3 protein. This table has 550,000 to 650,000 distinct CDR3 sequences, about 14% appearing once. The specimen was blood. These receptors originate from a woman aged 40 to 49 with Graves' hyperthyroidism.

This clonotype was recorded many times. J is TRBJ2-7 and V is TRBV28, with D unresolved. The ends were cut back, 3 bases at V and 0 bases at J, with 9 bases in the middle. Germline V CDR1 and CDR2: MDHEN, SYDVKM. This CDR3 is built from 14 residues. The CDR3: CASSLPQPSYEQYF. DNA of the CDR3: TGTGCCAGCAGTTTGCCCCAGCCCTCCTACGAGCAGTACTTC. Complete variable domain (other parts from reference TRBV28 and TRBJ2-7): DVKVTQSSRYLVKRTGEKVFLECVQDMDHENMFWYRQDPGLGLRLIYFSYDVKMKEKGDIPEGYSVSREKKERFSLILESASTNQTSMYLCASSLPQPSYEQYFGPGTRLTVT.

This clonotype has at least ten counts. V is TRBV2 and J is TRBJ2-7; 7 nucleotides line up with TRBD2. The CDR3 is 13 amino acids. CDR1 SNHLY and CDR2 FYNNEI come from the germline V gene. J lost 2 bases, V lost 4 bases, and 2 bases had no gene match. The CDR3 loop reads CASSGDYTYEQYF. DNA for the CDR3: TGTGCCAGCAGTGGGGACTACACCTACGAGCAGTACTTC.

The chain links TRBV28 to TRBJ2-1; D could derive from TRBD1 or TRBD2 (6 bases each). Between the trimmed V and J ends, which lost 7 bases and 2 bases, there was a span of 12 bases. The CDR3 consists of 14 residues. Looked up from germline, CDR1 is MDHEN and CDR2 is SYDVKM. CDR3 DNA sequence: TGTGCCAGCAACCCCGGGGGCACCTACAATGAGCAGTTCTTC. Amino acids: CASNPGGTYNEQFF.

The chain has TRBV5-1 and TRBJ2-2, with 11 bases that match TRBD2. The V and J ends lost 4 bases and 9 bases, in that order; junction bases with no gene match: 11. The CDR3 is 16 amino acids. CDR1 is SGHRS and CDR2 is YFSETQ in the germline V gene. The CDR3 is CASSPRVAGGPRELFF. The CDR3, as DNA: TGCGCCAGCAGCCCCCGGGTAGCGGGAGGGCCACGGGAGCTGTTTTTT.

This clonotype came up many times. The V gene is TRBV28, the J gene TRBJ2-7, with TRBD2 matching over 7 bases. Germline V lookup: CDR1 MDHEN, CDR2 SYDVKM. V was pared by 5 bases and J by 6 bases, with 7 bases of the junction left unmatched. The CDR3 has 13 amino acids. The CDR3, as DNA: TGTGCCAGCAGTCAGGGAGGGCCTGGCGAGCAGTACTTC. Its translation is CASSQGGPGEQYF.

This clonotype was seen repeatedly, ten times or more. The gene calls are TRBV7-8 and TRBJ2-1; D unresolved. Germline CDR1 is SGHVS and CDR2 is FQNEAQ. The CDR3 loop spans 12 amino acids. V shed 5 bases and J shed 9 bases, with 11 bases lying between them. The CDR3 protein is CASSPHSAEQFF. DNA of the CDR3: TGTGCCAGCAGCCCCCATTCAGCTGAGCAGTTCTTC.

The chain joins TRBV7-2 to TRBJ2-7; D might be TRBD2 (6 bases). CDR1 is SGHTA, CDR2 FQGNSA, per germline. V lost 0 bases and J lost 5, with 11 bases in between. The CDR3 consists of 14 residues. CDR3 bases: TGTGCCAGCAGCTTAGCTCCGGGGGTCCACGAGCAGTACTTC. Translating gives CASSLAPGVHEQYF. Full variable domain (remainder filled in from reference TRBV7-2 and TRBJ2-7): GAGVSQSPSNKVTEKGKDVELRCDPISGHTALYWYRQSLGQGLEFLIYFQGNSAPDKSGLPSDRFSAERTGGSVSTLTIQRTQQEDSAVYLCASSLAPGVHEQYFGPGTRLTVT.

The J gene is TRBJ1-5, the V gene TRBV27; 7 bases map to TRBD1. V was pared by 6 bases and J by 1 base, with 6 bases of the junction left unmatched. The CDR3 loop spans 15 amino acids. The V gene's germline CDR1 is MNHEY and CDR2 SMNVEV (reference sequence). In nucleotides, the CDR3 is TGTGCCAGCAGCCGAGGGACAGCAAGCAATCAGCCCCAGCATTTT. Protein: CASSRGTASNQPQHF.

The CDR3 DNA is TGTGCCAGCAGTGAAGTGTCAGGGAGAATAGAGCCCCAGCATTTT. Protein sequence: CASSEVSGRIEPQHF. This rearrangement joins TRBV6-1 to TRBJ1-5; perhaps TRBD1 as D (5 bases). Per germline, CDR1 MNHNS and CDR2 SASEGT. V lost 1 base to trimming and J lost 8 bases, with 15 bases between them. The CDR3 runs 15 residues.

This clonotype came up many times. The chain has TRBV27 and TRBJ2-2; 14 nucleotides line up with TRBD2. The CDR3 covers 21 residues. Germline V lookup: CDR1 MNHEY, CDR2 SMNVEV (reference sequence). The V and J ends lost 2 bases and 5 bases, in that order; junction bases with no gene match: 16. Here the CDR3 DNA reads TGTGCCAGCAGTTTAAGGCCCCCCCGACTAGCGGGAGGGTGGTTAACCGGGGAGCTGTTTTTT. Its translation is CASSLRPPRLAGGWLTGELFF.

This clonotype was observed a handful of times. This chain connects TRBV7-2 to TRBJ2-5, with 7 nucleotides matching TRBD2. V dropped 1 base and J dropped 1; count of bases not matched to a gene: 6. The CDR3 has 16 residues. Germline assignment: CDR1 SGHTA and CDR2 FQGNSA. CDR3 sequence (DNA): TGTGCCAGCAGCTTAGATCGGGGAGGGCTCCAAGAGACCCAGTACTTC. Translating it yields CASSLDRGGLQETQYF.

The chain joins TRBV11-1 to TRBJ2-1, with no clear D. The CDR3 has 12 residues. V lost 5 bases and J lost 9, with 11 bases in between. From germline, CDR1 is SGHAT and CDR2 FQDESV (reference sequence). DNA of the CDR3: TGTGCCAGCAGCAAGACCGGGTTTGAGCAGTTCTTC. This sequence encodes CASSKTGFEQFF.

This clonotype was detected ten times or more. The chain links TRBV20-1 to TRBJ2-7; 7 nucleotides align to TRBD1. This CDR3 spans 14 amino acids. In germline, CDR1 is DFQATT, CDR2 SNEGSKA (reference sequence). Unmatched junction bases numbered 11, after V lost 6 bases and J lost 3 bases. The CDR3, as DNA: TGCAGTGCGACCCCAGGGGGTAGGTACTACGAGCAGTACTTC. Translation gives CSATPGGRYYEQYF.

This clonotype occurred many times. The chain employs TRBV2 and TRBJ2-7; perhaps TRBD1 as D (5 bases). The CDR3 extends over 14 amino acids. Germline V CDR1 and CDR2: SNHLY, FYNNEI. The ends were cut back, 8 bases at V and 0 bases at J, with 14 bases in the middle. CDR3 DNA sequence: TGTGCCAGCCATTATCAGGGTCCCTCCTACGAGCAGTACTTC. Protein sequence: CASHYQGPSYEQYF.

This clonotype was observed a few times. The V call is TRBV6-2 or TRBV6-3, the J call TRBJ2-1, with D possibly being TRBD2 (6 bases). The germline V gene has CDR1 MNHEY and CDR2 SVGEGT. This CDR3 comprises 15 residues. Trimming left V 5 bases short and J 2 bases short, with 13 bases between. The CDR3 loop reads CASSNQGLPYNEQFF. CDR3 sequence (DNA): TGTGCCAGCAGTAATCAGGGACTTCCCTACAATGAGCAGTTCTTC.

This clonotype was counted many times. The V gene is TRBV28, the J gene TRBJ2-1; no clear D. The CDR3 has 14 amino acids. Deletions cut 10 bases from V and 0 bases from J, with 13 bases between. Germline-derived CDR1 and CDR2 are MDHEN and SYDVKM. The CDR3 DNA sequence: TGTGCCACTACCCCGTCGAGCTCCTACAATGAGCAGTTCTTC. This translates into CATTPSSSYNEQFF.

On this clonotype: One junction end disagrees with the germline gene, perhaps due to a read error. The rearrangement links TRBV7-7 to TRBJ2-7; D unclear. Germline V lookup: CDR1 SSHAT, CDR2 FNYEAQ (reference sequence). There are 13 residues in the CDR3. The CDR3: CASSLSQNHEQYF. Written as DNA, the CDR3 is TGTGCTAGCAGCTTATCACAAAATCACGAGCAGTACTTC.

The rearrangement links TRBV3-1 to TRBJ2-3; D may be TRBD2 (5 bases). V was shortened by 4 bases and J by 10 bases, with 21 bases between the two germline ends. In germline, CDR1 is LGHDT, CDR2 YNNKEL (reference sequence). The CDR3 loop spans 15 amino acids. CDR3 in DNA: TGTGCCAGCAGCCCCATTAACGGAGGTGGTTCCCCGCAGTATTTT. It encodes CASSPINGGGSPQYF.

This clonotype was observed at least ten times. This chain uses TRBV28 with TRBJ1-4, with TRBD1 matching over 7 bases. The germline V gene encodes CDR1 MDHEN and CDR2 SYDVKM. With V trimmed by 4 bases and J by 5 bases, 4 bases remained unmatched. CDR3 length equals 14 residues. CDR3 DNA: TGTGCCAGCAGTTGGGTGGACAGGAATGAAAAACTGTTTTTT. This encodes CASSWVDRNEKLFF.

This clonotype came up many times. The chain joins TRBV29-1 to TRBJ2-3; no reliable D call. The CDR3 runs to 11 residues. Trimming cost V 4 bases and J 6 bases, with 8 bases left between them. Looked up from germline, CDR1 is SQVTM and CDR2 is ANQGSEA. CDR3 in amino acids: CSVGEADTQYF. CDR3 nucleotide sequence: TGCAGCGTTGGAGAGGCGGATACGCAGTATTTT.

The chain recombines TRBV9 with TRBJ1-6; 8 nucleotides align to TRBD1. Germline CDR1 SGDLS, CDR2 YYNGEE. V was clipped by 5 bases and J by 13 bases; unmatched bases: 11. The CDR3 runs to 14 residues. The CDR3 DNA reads TGTGCCAGCAGTGGGACAGGATCGTCTCCTCCCCTCCACTTT. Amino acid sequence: CASSGTGSSPPLHF.

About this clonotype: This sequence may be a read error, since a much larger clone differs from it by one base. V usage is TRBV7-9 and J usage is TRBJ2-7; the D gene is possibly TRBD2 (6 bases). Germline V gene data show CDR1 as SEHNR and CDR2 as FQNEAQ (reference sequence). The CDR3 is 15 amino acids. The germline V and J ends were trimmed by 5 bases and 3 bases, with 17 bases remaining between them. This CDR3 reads CASSGPGVSCYEQYF. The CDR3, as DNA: TGTGCCAGCAGCGGCCCGGGGGTATCGTGCTACGAGCAGTACTTC.

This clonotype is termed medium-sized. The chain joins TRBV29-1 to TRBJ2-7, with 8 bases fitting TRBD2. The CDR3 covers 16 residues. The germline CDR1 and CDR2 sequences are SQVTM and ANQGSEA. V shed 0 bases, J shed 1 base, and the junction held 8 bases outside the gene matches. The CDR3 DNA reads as TGCAGCGTTGAAGATGTCGGCGGGAGGAGTTCCTACGAGCAGTACTTC. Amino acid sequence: CSVEDVGGRSSYEQYF.

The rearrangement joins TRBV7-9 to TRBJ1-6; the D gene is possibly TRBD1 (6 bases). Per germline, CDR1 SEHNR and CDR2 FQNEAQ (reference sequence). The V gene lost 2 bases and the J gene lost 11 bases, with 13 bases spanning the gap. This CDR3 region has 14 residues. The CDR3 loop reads CASSLNQGNPPLHF. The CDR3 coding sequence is TGTGCCAGCAGCTTAAACCAGGGGAATCCACCCCTCCACTTT.

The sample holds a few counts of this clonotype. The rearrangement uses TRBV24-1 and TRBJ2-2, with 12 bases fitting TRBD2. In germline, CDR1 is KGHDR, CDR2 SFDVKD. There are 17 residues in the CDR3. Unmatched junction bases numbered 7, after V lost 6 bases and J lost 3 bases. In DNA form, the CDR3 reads TGTGCCACCAGTCTAGCGGGAGGGCTCACGGACACCGGGGAGCTGTTTTTT. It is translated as CATSLAGGLTDTGELFF.

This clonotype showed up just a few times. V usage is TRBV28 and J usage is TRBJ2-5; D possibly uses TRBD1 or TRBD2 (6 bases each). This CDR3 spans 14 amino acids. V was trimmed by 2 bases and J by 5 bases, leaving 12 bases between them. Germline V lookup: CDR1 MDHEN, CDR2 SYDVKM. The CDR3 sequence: CASSLRGRRETQYF. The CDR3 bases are TGTGCCAGCAGTTTACGGGGGCGCAGGGAGACCCAGTACTTC.

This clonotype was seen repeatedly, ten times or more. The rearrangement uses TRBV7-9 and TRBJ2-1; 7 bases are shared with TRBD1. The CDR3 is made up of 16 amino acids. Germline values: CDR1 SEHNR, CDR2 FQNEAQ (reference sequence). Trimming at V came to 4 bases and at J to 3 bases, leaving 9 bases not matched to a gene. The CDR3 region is CASSSGRDRDYNEQFF. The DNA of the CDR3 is TGTGCCAGCAGCTCGGGCCGGGACAGAGACTACAATGAGCAGTTCTTC.

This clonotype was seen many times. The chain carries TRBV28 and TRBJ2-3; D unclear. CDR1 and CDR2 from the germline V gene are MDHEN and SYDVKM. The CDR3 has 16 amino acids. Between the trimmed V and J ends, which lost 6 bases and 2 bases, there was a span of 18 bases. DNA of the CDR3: TGTGCCAGCAGCCTCCGGGCACCCCTCGCCACAGATACGCAGTATTTT. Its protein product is CASSLRAPLATDTQYF.

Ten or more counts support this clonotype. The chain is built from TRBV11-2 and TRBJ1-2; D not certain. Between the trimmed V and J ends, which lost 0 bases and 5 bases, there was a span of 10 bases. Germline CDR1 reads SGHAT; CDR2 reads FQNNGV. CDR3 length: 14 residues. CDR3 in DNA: TGTGCCAGCAGCTTAGATCTGAAGGCTTATGGCTACACCTTC. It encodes CASSLDLKAYGYTF.

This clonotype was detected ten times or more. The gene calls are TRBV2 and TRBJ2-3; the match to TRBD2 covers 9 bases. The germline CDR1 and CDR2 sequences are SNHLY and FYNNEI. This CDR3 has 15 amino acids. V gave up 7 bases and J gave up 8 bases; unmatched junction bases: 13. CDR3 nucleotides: TGTGCCAGCATCCTAGCGGGACATATTCAGGGTACGCAGTATTTT. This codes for CASILAGHIQGTQYF.

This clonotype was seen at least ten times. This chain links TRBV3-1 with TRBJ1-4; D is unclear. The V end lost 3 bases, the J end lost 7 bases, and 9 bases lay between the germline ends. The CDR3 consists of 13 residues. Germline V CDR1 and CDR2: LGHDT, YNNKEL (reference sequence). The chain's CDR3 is CASSHRQLEKLFF. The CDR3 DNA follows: TGTGCCAGCAGCCATAGACAACTTGAAAAACTGTTTTTT.

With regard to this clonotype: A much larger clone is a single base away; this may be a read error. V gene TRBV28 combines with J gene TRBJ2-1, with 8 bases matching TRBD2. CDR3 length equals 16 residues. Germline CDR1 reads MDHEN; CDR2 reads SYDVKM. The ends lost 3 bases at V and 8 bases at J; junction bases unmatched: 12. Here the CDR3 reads CASSFHISGSFDEQFF. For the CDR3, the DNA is TGTGCCAGCAGTTTTCATATCAGCGGGAGTTTCGATGAGCAGTTCTTC.